What follows is one T cell receptor (beta chain) and its context. Under the authors' procedure: Reference gene primer amplification gave nucleated cell count estimates. Libraries were prepared by immunoSEQ multiplex PCR; TCRdb keeps only in-frame clonotypes and omits some of them. V and J calls and clone size come straight from that table; D and trimming were deduced from the DNA. The sample consists of under 150,000 clones, approximately 85% of them appearing once. The data stem from a study of blood T cell repertoires in COVID-19. Study as a whole: Specimens from acute and convalescent COVID-19 originated in the United States, Italy and Spain. Sources were T cells, B-cell-depleted T cells, or PBMCs; the material itself was cDNA or gDNA.

Seattle researchers signed up patients amid active infection and tracked them longitudinally. CDR3 length equals 15 residues. Trimming left V 5 bases short and J 0 bases short, with 14 bases between. Per the germline V gene, CDR1 is SGHTA and CDR2 is FQGNSA. The sequencing sample was made of peripheral blood. The TCR was taken from a woman aged 55-69 years with COVID-19, enrolled during active disease. The chain recombines TRBV7-2 with TRBJ2-7, with a tentative D call TRBD2 (5 bases). The CDR3 nucleotides are TGTGCCAGCAGCGTGGGCGGACTGGCCTCCTACGAGCAGTACTTC. Residues: CASSVGGLASYEQYF.